This T cell receptor (beta chain) is from a study of T-cell reconstitution after alpha-beta-depleted transplantation in children. Overall study results and limits: Diversity and T-cell counts at one year after transplant derived mostly from new T cells. In patients about two months after transplant, alpha-beta T cells reportedly arose from several hundred expanded graft clones.

During its preparation, the TCRbeta library received unique molecular identifiers. MiXCR, run by TCRdb on the PCR reads, gives a single entry per CDR3 protein. The table lists some 450,000 distinct CDR3 sequences, roughly two fifths of them singletons, with 27% in the top ten. This clonotype was picked up a small number of times. Its antigen is as yet unknown. The CDR3 loop spans 15 amino acids. V lost 7 bases and J lost 1, with 14 bases in between. Germline V gene lookup returns CDR1 SGHDT and CDR2 YYEEEE. This chain links TRBV5-6 with TRBJ2-2; TRBD2 is a possible D gene (6 bases). The clonotype was recovered from a girl aged 2 to 9 with aplastic anemia, due to receive a stem cell transplant. Here the sequenced sample was PBMCs, taken before TCRalphabeta/CD19-depleted stem cell transplant. DNA for the CDR3: TGTGCCAGCTTGTGGGGTAGCGGGAACACCGGGGAGCTGTTTTTT. This gives the protein CASLWGSGNTGELFF.